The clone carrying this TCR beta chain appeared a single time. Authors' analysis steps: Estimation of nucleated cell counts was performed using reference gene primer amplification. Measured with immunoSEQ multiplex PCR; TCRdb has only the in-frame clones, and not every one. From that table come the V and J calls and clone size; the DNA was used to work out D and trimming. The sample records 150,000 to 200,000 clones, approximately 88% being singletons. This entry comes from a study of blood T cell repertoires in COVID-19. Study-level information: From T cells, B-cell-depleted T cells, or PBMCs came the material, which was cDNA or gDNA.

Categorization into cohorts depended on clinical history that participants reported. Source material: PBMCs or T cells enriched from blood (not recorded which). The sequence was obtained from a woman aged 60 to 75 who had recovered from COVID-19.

The CDR3, as DNA: TGCAGCGTTGAAGATCGAACAGGGGGACGTGGCTACACCTTC. This sequence encodes CSVEDRTGGRGYTF. The chain carries TRBV29-1 and TRBJ1-2, with 8 bases matching TRBD1. Looked up from germline, CDR1 is SQVTM and CDR2 is ANQGSEA. The CDR3 is made up of 14 amino acids. The J segment lost 7 bases and the V segment lost 0 bases, leaving 7 bases of the junction unmatched. Full variable domain (rest looked up from reference TRBV29-1 and TRBJ1-2): SAVISQKPSRDICQRGTSLTIQCQVDSQVTMMFWYRQQPGQSLTLIATANQGSEATYESGFVIDKFPISRPNLTFSTLTVSNMSPEDSSIYLCSVEDRTGGRGYTFGSGTRLTVV.